This TCR beta chain stems from a study of cytomegalovirus exposure and HLA in healthy donors. Looking at the study overall: The approximately 670 first-cohort repertoires and the 110 or so validation repertoires shared the same platform, a later analysis reported.

The study's findings and limits: In the approximately 120 validation repertoires, a later analysis found that first-cohort TCR clusters tended to co-occur. A classifier reportedly called cytomegalovirus status with high sensitivity and specificity.

Assay used: immunoSEQ multiplex PCR; TCRdb lists only in-frame clones, some missing. The top ten hold roughly 6.5% of the sample, which has about 130,000 clones, 75% to 90% seen once. In regard to this clone: Its antigen remains unknown.

The donors were part of the validation cohort, which consisted of some 120 subjects and was separate from the first cohort of several hundred subjects. Germline V gene sequence: CDR1 MGHRA, CDR2 YSYEKL. This CDR3 is built from 17 residues. V shed 4 bases and J 0 bases; nucleotides not matched to a gene: 12. The material sequenced was PBMCs. This TCR was sampled from a woman in her 30s in good health and CMV-seropositive. This sequence joins TRBV4-1 and TRBJ2-7, with 7 nucleotides matching TRBD2. CDR3 in amino acids: CASSLTNGGSSSYEQYF. The DNA for the CDR3 is TGCGCCAGCAGCCTCACAAACGGGGGGTCATCCTCCTACGAGCAGTACTTC.